The text below deals with one TCR beta chain. This clone was counted between two and nine times. The target of this receptor is not known. Within one base of it there is no much larger clone, and no base qualities were kept. This specimen comes from a study of beta chain features in type 1 diabetes (dated by TCRdb to the late 2010s). For the wider study: Patients and healthy donors did not differ in mean age, gender distribution, total cell number or subset yield. Whereas all 28 donors provided naive and central memory subsets, regulatory and stem cell-like memory subsets were isolated from just 8 patients and roughly eight healthy donors. In the study, TCRB repertoires of sorted circulating CD4+ T cell subsets from recently diagnosed type 1 diabetes patients were compared with those of matched healthy donors. Across all samples, about 110 million sorted cells were examined, and cell number per subset correlated strongly with RNA yield. The paper as a whole reports these results and caveats: PCR may preferentially amplify shorter templates, but because patient and control samples were amplified and corrected together, any resulting skew would affect both groups equally. Because cDNA was sequenced instead of genomic DNA, highly expressing activated cells could be over-represented, though the groups showed no difference in activation or CD3 levels. Naive, central memory and regulatory TCRB repertoires appeared more similar among patients than among healthy donors. At VDJ recombination sites, patients with type 1 diabetes made fewer insertions and deleted more nucleotides, a pattern implying thymic rearrangement abnormalities. In all four CD4+ subsets, TCRB CDR3 length was moderately but significantly shorter in type 1 diabetes patients. Because the HLA sub-analyses included only small numbers of individuals, any influence of HLA type on TCRB rearrangement was left unresolved.

From the germline V gene, CDR1 is KGHSH and CDR2 is LQKENI. V is cut by 4 bases and J by 8 bases, and the space between the germline ends is 15 bases. Measured from the cysteine to the phenylalanine, the CDR3 is 14 residues long. Only CDR3 DNA remains: 42 bases, in frame from the first base. The entire isolated RNA was reverse transcribed using the High Capacity cDNA Reverse Transcription Kit, and thus expressed TCRB transcripts were sequenced. Deep immunoSEQ sequencing was applied to naive, central memory and regulatory T cell samples, giving an average of around 4 million total reads per sample. Sorted cells were lysed in RLT buffer, and RNA was extracted using DNase-treated RNeasy Micro or Mini kits according to cell number. Each cell subset was processed separately to prevent cross-contamination, with patient and healthy donor samples processed together. The immunoSEQ multiplex PCR was used to amplify TCRB sequences from cDNA, generating 87-bp fragments that spanned the CDR3 region. The amplicons were sequenced using the Illumina HiSeq platform. Per the source publication's procedure: Synthetic template baselines were used to correct PCR bias computationally, reads within Hamming distance 2 were collapsed together, and singletons that could not be merged were discarded. By aligning reads against IMGT, V, D and J genes, CDR3 length, and insertions or deletions at six rearrangement sites were assigned. Clonotype counts were normalized to sorted cell number within each subset before computing true diversity and Gini coefficients with the tcR R package. The overlap coefficient, calculated on TCRB nucleotide sequences, was used to quantify repertoire sharing. Imported from immuneACCESS, the table was reduced by TCRdb to in-frame sequences with V and J called. These copies leave out some clones; in studies compared against another copy, an unresolved V gene accounts for under half, and the cause of the remainder is not known. Clone size and V and J calls were adopted from that table, with D and trimming inferred from the DNA. This sample holds about 240,000 clones; less than 35% were observed only once. More than 3% of the sample is taken by the ten largest.

Each donor gave one peripheral blood draw, averaging approximately 120 mL, which was collected into heparinised tubes. Using a panel that included CD45RO, CCR7, CD25, CD127, CD95 and CD27, naive, central memory, regulatory and stem cell-like memory CD4+ T cells were sorted on a BD FACSAria II. A purity above 98% was achieved for all sorted populations. PBMCs were isolated right away by Lymphoprep density gradient centrifugation and were stained directly, without culture. Samples were stained and sorted in pairs, with one healthy donor and one patient per experiment, so that batch effects were minimized.

Source material: central memory CD4+ T cells from blood. The receptor was isolated from a man aged 25-40 years in good health. Here the chain combines TRBV18 and TRBJ1-5, with the D gene too uncertain to name. The DNA sequence is as follows: TGTGCCAGCTCACGTTCCGAGGGTTCAGAGCCCCAGCATTTT. Translated, this gives CASSRSEGSEPQHF.